This entry lists 15 T cell receptor beta chains sequenced from one sample in a study of regulatory T cells in long-lasting Graves disease. Arm-PCR of CDR3 regions and iRepertoire HTBI primers were used to build TCR beta libraries. TCRdb re-called the multiplex PCR reads through MiXCR, storing one row per CDR3 protein. The sample comprises about 660,000 distinct CDR3 sequences, 25% to 35% of which are singletons, and roughly 46% rests with the top ten. Time point described: persistent/refractory GD, antithyroid drugs over 5 years with positive TRAb. RNA from PBMCs was the source of the TCR library. The sequencing here drew on peripheral blood mononuclear cells (PBMCs), taken when the disease was refractory, from a patient treated with antithyroid drugs. The source of these receptors is a female donor with Graves disease.

This clonotype was detected ten times or more. This sequence joins TRBV6-1 and TRBJ1-2, with TRBD1 matching over 9 bases. This CDR3 is 15 amino acids long. Unmatched junction bases numbered 5, after V lost 4 bases and J lost 2 bases. Germline values: CDR1 MNHNS, CDR2 SASEGT. The CDR3 sequence is CASSVGTGTNYGYTF. The CDR3, as DNA: TGTGCCAGCAGTGTGGGGACAGGGACAAACTATGGCTACACCTTC.

The chain is built from TRBV12-3 or TRBV12-4 and TRBJ1-5, with 10 bases fitting TRBD1. The CDR3 consists of 16 residues. With 5 bases clipped from V and 6 bases from J, the junction kept 10 bases outside the gene matches. CDR3 DNA: TGTGCCAGCAGTCAAATGACAGGGGGCATAGGTCAGCCCCAGCATTTT. It translates to CASSQMTGGIGQPQHF.

Ten or more counts support this clonotype. The V and J genes are TRBV11-2 and TRBJ2-7; D tentatively reads TRBD1 or TRBD2 (6 bases each). V was pared by 5 bases and J by 5 bases, with 16 bases between. Per the germline V gene, CDR1 is SGHAT and CDR2 is FQNNGV. The CDR3 runs 14 residues. The CDR3 reads CASSQARGRNEQYF. Here the CDR3 DNA reads TGTGCCAGCAGCCAGGCCCGGGGGCGGAACGAGCAGTACTTC.

The chain recombines TRBV19 with TRBJ2-2, with D perhaps TRBD2 (6 bases). The CDR3 runs to 15 residues. Looked up from germline, CDR1 is LNHDA and CDR2 is SQIVND (reference sequence). V was shortened by 7 bases and J by 0 bases, with 12 bases between the two germline ends. The CDR3 DNA follows: TGTGCCAGTATAGGAGCGGGTACGAACACCGGGGAGCTGTTTTTT. Amino acid sequence: CASIGAGTNTGELFF. Drawing the rest from reference TRBV19 and TRBJ2-2, the complete variable domain is DGGITQSPKYLFRKEGQNVTLSCEQNLNHDAMYWYRQDPGQGLRLIYYSQIVNDFQKGDIAEGYSVSREKKESFPLTVTSAQKNPTAFYLCASIGAGTNTGELFFGEGSRLTVL.

The gene calls are TRBV7-3 and TRBJ1-2, with TRBD1 as a possible D gene (5 bases). CDR1 and CDR2 (germline): SGHTA, FQGTGA. The CDR3 has 13 residues. V lost 7 bases, J lost 6 bases, and 15 bases lay in between. In DNA form, the CDR3 reads TGTGCCAGCAACACTCGGTTGGGGCATGGCTACACCTTC. Protein: CASNTRLGHGYTF. Complete variable domain (other parts from reference TRBV7-3 and TRBJ1-2): GAGVSQTPSNKVTEKGKYVELRCDPISGHTALYWYRQSLGQGPEFLIYFQGTGAADDSGLPNDRFFAVRPEGSVSTLKIQRTERGDSAVYLCASNTRLGHGYTFGSGTRLTVV.

This clonotype was seen ten or more times. The genes are TRBV6-2 or TRBV6-3 and TRBJ1-1, with D hard to call. Germline CDR1 and CDR2: MNHEY and SVGEGT. The CDR3 loop spans 12 amino acids. The V end was cut by 2 bases, the J end by 6 bases, with 7 bases between. CDR3 in DNA: TGTGCCAGCAGTTACAAAGTTTCTGAAGCTTTCTTT. This sequence encodes CASSYKVSEAFF.

The rearrangement links TRBV29-1 to TRBJ2-2; no clear D gene. CDR3 length: 12 residues. Germline-derived CDR1 and CDR2 are SQVTM and ANQGSEA. The V end was cut by 6 bases, the J end by 8 bases, with 13 bases between. This CDR3 is CSVLLVVGELFF. CDR3 nucleotide sequence: TGCAGCGTCCTCCTCGTGGTGGGGGAGCTGTTTTTT.

The J gene is TRBJ1-2, the V gene TRBV30; 9 nucleotides match TRBD1. The junction had 3 bases not matched to a gene; V was cut back by 1 base and J by 6 bases. CDR3 length equals 13 residues. Germline lookup yields CDR1 GTSNPN and CDR2 SVGIG (reference sequence). This CDR3 reads CAWSEGQGDGYTF. The CDR3, as DNA: TGTGCCTGGAGTGAGGGACAGGGAGATGGCTACACCTTC.

This clonotype showed up many times. The genes are TRBV3-1 and TRBJ2-5, with 10 nucleotides matching TRBD2. Per germline, CDR1 LGHDT and CDR2 YNNKEL (reference sequence). CDR3 size: 14 residues. With 6 bases clipped from V and 2 bases from J, the junction kept 3 bases outside the gene matches. CDR3 loop: CASSQLAGQETQYF. The CDR3, as DNA: TGTGCCAGCAGTCAACTAGCGGGGCAAGAGACCCAGTACTTC.

This sequence joins TRBV12-3 or TRBV12-4 and TRBJ2-2, with D perhaps TRBD2 (5 bases). The CDR3 has 14 amino acids. Trimming left V 7 bases short and J 5 bases short, with 14 bases between. CDR3 nucleotide sequence: TGTGCCAGCATTAGGGTCGGGGATACCGGGGAGCTGTTTTTT. Translated, it gives CASIRVGDTGELFF.

This clonotype occurred many times. The rearrangement joins TRBV3-1 to TRBJ1-1; D gene unclear. Trimming removed 4 bases at V and 10 bases at J, with 16 bases between. Germline V lookup: CDR1 LGHDT, CDR2 YNNKEL (reference sequence). This CDR3 is built from 13 residues. The CDR3 nucleotides read TGTGCCAGCAGCCTTATCGTTTCGCGAGGAGCTTTCTTT. Its protein product is CASSLIVSRGAFF. The full variable domain, its missing parts supplied by reference TRBV3-1 and TRBJ1-1, is DTAVSQTPKYLVTQMGNDKSIKCEQNLGHDTMYWYKQDSKKFLKIMFSYNNKELIINETVPNRFSPKSPDKAHLNLHINSLELGDSAVYFCASSLIVSRGAFFGQGTRLTVV.

This clonotype was counted between two and nine times. This CDR3 reads CASSARTGTTEAFF. CDR3 nucleotides: TGTGCCAGCAGTGCGCGGACAGGGACCACTGAAGCTTTCTTT. The V call is TRBV28, the J call TRBJ1-1, with 8 bases aligning to TRBD1. The germline gives CDR1 MDHEN, CDR2 SYDVKM. The J segment lost 4 bases and the V segment lost 5 bases, leaving 6 bases of the junction unmatched. This CDR3 has 14 residues.

The rearrangement uses TRBV19 and TRBJ1-4; D not resolved. CDR1 and CDR2 (germline): LNHDA, SQIVND (reference sequence). Trimming pared 6 bases from V and 7 bases from J, leaving 15 bases between. CDR3 length: 14 residues. CDR3 DNA: TGTGCCAGTAGACGTGGCGCGAACATTGAAAAACTGTTTTTT. Encoded protein: CASRRGANIEKLFF.

The rearrangement joins TRBV2 to TRBJ1-6, with unresolved D. CDR3 size: 16 residues. Looked up from germline, CDR1 is SNHLY and CDR2 is FYNNEI. The V gene lost 2 bases and the J gene lost 7 bases, with 15 bases spanning the gap. DNA for the CDR3: TGTGCCAGCAGTGAAAATCCCGACTTTCTGAATTCACCCCTCCACTTT. Translated: CASSENPDFLNSPLHF.

The J gene is TRBJ1-2, the V gene TRBV25-1; unclear D gene. Looked up from germline, CDR1 is MGHDK and CDR2 is SYGVNS. The CDR3 is made up of 14 amino acids. V was trimmed by 3 bases and J by 3 bases, leaving 11 bases between them. The CDR3, as DNA: TGTGCCAGCAGTGATATTTCGGAGGACTATGGCTACACCTTC. It specifies CASSDISEDYGYTF.